The rows below give T cell receptor beta chains drawn from one sample of a study of cytomegalovirus exposure and HLA in healthy donors. Assay used: immunoSEQ multiplex PCR; TCRdb lists only in-frame clones, some missing. This sample has approximately 200,000 clones, with 70% to 80% found just once. The sequenced material came from PBMCs. The receptors here all came from a girl aged 10-17 years in good health and CMV-seropositive. The CDR3 runs from the conserved cysteine through the conserved F or W. Each record gives: J gene, clone size, D gene, V gene, CDR3 DNA, CDR3 protein. The D gene is left open where the match is weak. Only part of the rows carry a size: once, few, many, or a class if the clone is expanded.

TRBJ2-5 | - | TRBD2 | TRBV9 | TGTGCCAGCAGCCGAGGCCTAGCGGACTCGGGTACCCAGTACTTC | CASSRGLADSGTQYF
TRBJ2-1 | - | TRBD2 | TRBV9 | TGTGCCAGCAGCCCCACTAGCGGGGGGACAAATGAGCAGTTCTTC | CASSPTSGGTNEQFF
TRBJ1-1 | - | TRBD1 | TRBV7-2 | TGTGCCAGCAGCCCGGGAGGGGGCGTGACGACTGAAGCTTTCTTT | CASSPGGGVTTEAFF
TRBJ2-5 | - | TRBD1 | TRBV4-1 | TGCGCCAGCAGCCCGGATGGGGACAGGGGGCAGTACCAGTACTTC | CASSPDGDRGQYQYF
TRBJ1-5 | - | - | TRBV5-6 | TGTGCCAGCAGGAAGTGGGGGCCTCAGGGACAGCCCCAGCATTTT | CASRKWGPQGQPQHF
TRBJ1-2 | once | TRBD1 | TRBV6-6 | TGTGCCAGCAGACGGGACAGTTCAGAGGCTGGCTACACCTTC | CASRRDSSEAGYTF
TRBJ2-5 | - | TRBD1 | TRBV2 | TGTGCCAGCAGCGACAGGGTGTCGGAGGCCCAGTACTTC | CASSDRVSEAQYF
TRBJ1-3 | - | - | TRBV14 | TGTGCCAGCAGCCAAGCAGCGATCTACTCTGGAAACACCATATATTTT | CASSQAAIYSGNTIYF
TRBJ2-3 | - | - | TRBV4-3 | TGCGCCAGCAGCCAAAACTCACCCTCAGATACGCAGTATTTT | CASSQNSPSDTQYF
TRBJ2-7 | - | TRBD1 | TRBV5-1 | TGCGCCAGCACCCGAGAGGGACAGCAGTACGAGCAGTACTTC | CASTREGQQYEQYF
TRBJ2-6 | - | - | TRBV15 | TGTGCCACCACCCTGGGAGCATCGGGGGGCTGGTATGGGGCCAACGTCCTGACTTTC | CATTLGASGGWYGANVLTF
TRBJ1-2 | - | - | TRBV15 | TGTGCCACCAGCAGGGCCCGAGACAGTGACTATGGCTACACCTTC | CATSRARDSDYGYTF
TRBJ1-2 | - | TRBD1 | TRBV5-4 | TGTGCCAGCAGCTCACCGACAGGGAACTATGGCTACACCTTC | CASSSPTGNYGYTF
TRBJ1-1 | - | TRBD1 | TRBV2 | TGTGCCAGCAGTGGAAGACAGGGGTGGGGTACTGAAGCTTTCTTT | CASSGRQGWGTEAFF
TRBJ2-6 | few | - | TRBV5-6 | TGTGCCAGCAGCCCGGATTCTCTGCGGGTATACTCTGGGGCCAACGTCCTGACTTTC | CASSPDSLRVYSGANVLTF
TRBJ2-5 | - | TRBD1 | TRBV10-2 | TGCGCCAGCAGTTTTCCGGGACAGGGTCAAGAGACCCAGTACTTC | CASSFPGQGQETQYF
TRBJ1-6 | - | TRBD1 | TRBV27 | TGTGCCAGCACCCGACAGGGCGGGAATTCACCCCTCCACTTT | CASTRQGGNSPLHF
TRBJ1-5 | - | TRBD1 | TRBV10-3 | TGTGCCATCAGTCCTACAGGGGCGGCGCAGCCCCAGCATTTT | CAISPTGAAQPQHF
TRBJ2-3 | - | - | TRBV5-1 | TGCGCCAGCAGCCTTCGGGACATCACAGATACGCAGTATTTT | CASSLRDITDTQYF
TRBJ2-7 | once | TRBD1 | TRBV7-2 | TGTGCCAGCAGCCTGGACAGGGAGGTCCACGAGCAGTACTTC | CASSLDREVHEQYF
TRBJ2-2 | - | TRBD2 | TRBV6-5 | TGTGCCAGCAGACGATTCGACGGGGGGTGGCTGTTTTTT | CASRRFDGGWLFF
TRBJ2-7 | - | TRBD2 | TRBV7-2 | TGTGCCAGCAGCTTGGGCGGGGGAGGCTACGAGCAGTACTTC | CASSLGGGGYEQYF
TRBJ2-4 | - | TRBD2 | TRBV4-1 | TGCGCCAGCAGCCATGGACTACTAGCGCCAGGGAAAGCCAAAAACATTCAGTACTTC | CASSHGLLAPGKAKNIQYF
TRBJ1-6 | - | TRBD1 | TRBV7-9 | TGTGCCAGCAGCTTAGGGACAGGGCTCGTCTATAATTCACCCCTCCACTTT | CASSLGTGLVYNSPLHF
TRBJ2-2 | - | TRBD2 | TRBV9 | TGTGCCAGCAGCGTCCTCCGGGGGGGGAACACCGGGGAGCTGTTTTTT | CASSVLRGGNTGELFF
TRBJ1-5 | - | TRBD1 | TRBV6-5 | TGTGCCAGCAGTGCCGGGACAGTAAGTCAGCCCCAGCATTTT | CASSAGTVSQPQHF
TRBJ1-1 | - | - | TRBV6-5 | TGTGCCAGCAGGCGGGGGCAGCTAATGAACACTGAAGCTTTCTTT | CASRRGQLMNTEAFF
TRBJ2-7 | - | TRBD2 | TRBV2 | TGTGCCAGCAGCCTAGGGGCGGGACTAGCGGGCTACGAGCAGTACTTC | CASSLGAGLAGYEQYF
TRBJ2-3 | - | TRBD2 | TRBV12-5 | TGTGCTAGTGGTTCGATAGCGGGGGGCACAGATACGCAGTATTTT | CASGSIAGGTDTQYF
TRBJ2-2 | - | - | TRBV7-9 | TGTGCCAGCAGACAGACACCGAACACCGGGGAGCTGTTTTTT | CASRQTPNTGELFF
TRBJ1-3 | few | - | TRBV19 | TGTGCCAGTAGGATAGCAGGGGCTGGAAACACCATATATTTT | CASRIAGAGNTIYF
TRBJ1-1 | - | - | TRBV7-9 | TGTGCCAGCAGCTTAGAAACAGGGCCGAACACTGAAGCTTTCTTT | CASSLETGPNTEAFF
TRBJ1-5 | - | TRBD1 | TRBV29-1 | TGCAGCGTTGTAGTCGGGACAGGGATTCAGCCCCAGCATTTT | CSVVVGTGIQPQHF
TRBJ2-1 | - | - | TRBV5-1 | TGCGCCAGCAGCTTGGTATACTTCGCGGGCAATGAGCAGTTCTTC | CASSLVYFAGNEQFF
TRBJ1-1 | - | TRBD1 | TRBV18 | TGTGCCAGCTCGCAGACCGGGACAGCCATGAACACTGAAGCTTTCTTT | CASSQTGTAMNTEAFF
TRBJ1-2 | few | - | TRBV2 | TGTGCCAGCAGTGAAGCGCCTCGGCAGGGGCTTGGCTACACCTTC | CASSEAPRQGLGYTF
TRBJ2-7 | - | TRBD1 | TRBV2 | TGTGCCAGCAGTTTTGGACAGGGAAGCTCCTACGAGCAGTACTTC | CASSFGQGSSYEQYF
TRBJ2-5 | - | TRBD1 | TRBV4-3 | TGCGCCAGCAGCCCGGGGACAGGGGGAGAGACCCAGTACTTC | CASSPGTGGETQYF
TRBJ2-5 | - | - | TRBV7-7 | TGTGCCAGCAGCTCCGACAGATCCGGGGAGACCCAGTACTTC | CASSSDRSGETQYF
TRBJ1-1 | - | TRBD1 | TRBV27 | TGTGCCAGCACCTCGACAGGGGGAAACACTGAAGCTTTCTTT | CASTSTGGNTEAFF
TRBJ1-5 | - | - | TRBV5-6 | TGTGCCAGCAGCTTGACAGGTTATAGCAATCAGCCCCAGCATTTT | CASSLTGYSNQPQHF
TRBJ2-3 | - | TRBD2 | TRBV6-1 | TGTGCCAGCAGTGGGGACGATAACGGGGGGGGCCACACAGATACGCAGTATTTT | CASSGDDNGGGHTDTQYF
TRBJ2-7 | - | TRBD1 | TRBV5-4 | TGTGCCAGCAGCTTTACCGGGACAGGGAACGAGCAGTACTTC | CASSFTGTGNEQYF
TRBJ1-3 | - | - | TRBV18 | TGTGCCAGCTCACCGGGACTAAACTACGGGGACACCATATATTTT | CASSPGLNYGDTIYF
TRBJ2-3 | - | TRBD1 | TRBV11-2 | TGTGCCAGCCAGGGACAGGGGGCAGATACGCAGTATTTT | CASQGQGADTQYF
TRBJ2-7 | - | - | TRBV11-2 | TGTGCCAGCAGTCATAGCGAATCGAGCGGGTACGAGCAGTACTTC | CASSHSESSGYEQYF
TRBJ2-1 | - | TRBD1 | TRBV28 | TGTGCCAGCAGTTTGCCCGGGACAGCTAGTCACAATGAGCAGTTCTTC | CASSLPGTASHNEQFF
TRBJ1-4 | - | TRBD1 | TRBV6-5 | TGTGCCAGCAGATTACGGACAGGGTTGGGGCTGTTTTTT | CASRLRTGLGLFF
TRBJ1-5 | - | - | TRBV9 | TGTGCCAGCAGCGTAGGGGGGGGGCCGGGGCAGCCCCAGCATTTT | CASSVGGGPGQPQHF
TRBJ2-7 | - | - | TRBV9 | TGTGCCAGCAGCGAGCACGACAGCACCTACGAGCAGTACTTC | CASSEHDSTYEQYF